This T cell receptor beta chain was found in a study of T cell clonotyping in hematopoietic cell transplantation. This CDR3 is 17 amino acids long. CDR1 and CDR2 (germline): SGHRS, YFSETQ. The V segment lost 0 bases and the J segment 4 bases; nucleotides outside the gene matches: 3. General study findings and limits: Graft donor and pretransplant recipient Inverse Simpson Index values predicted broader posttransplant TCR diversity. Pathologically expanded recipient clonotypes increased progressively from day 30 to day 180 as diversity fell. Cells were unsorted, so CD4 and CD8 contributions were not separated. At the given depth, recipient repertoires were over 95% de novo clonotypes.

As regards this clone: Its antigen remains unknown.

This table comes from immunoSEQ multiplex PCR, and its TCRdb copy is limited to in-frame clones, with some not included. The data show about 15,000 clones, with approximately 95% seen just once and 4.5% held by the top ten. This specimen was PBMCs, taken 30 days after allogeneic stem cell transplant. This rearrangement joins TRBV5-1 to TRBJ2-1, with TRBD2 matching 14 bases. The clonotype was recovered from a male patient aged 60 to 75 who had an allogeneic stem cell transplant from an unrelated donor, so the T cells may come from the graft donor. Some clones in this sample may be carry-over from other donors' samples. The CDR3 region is CASSLGLAGGIYNEQFF. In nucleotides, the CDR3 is TGCGCCAGCAGCTTGGGACTAGCGGGGGGGATATACAATGAGCAGTTCTTC.